Below, 6 T cell receptor beta chains from the same sample are listed, as sequenced in a study of T cells in tumors after PD-1 blockade. Some clones are missing from TCRdb's copy, which holds only in-frame ones; the method was immunoSEQ multiplex PCR. In the table there are roughly 48,000 clones, around 85% of which are singletons. Sequencing was performed on PBMCs, taken before anti-PD-1 treatment. All receptors derive from a human donor with basal cell carcinoma.

The chain carries TRBV5-5 and TRBJ2-5, with D perhaps TRBD1 (5 bases). Germline-derived CDR1 and CDR2 are SGHKS and YYEKEE (reference sequence). V was cut by 0 bases and J by 10 bases, with 13 bases left in between. This CDR3 has 13 amino acids. This CDR3 reads CASSLGDSTRQYF. The CDR3 DNA follows: TGTGCCAGCAGCTTGGGAGACAGCACCCGCCAGTACTTC.

This chain uses TRBV30 with TRBJ1-1; unclear D gene. The CDR3 contains 12 residues. Per germline, CDR1 GTSNPN and CDR2 SVGIG (reference sequence). V was shortened by 0 bases and J by 11 bases, with 13 bases between the two germline ends. CDR3 nucleotide sequence: TGTGCCTGGAGTGTTGAGGGTCGGATGGCTTTCTTT. Translation: CAWSVEGRMAFF.

This clone has a handful of counts. This chain joins TRBV29-1 and TRBJ2-7; 8 positions match TRBD2. Germline lookup yields CDR1 SQVTM and CDR2 ANQGSEA. Trimming at V came to 4 bases and at J to 4 bases, leaving 9 bases not matched to a gene. The CDR3 totals 14 residues. The CDR3 region has the DNA TGCAGCGTTGCGTACATGACTAGCGCATACGAGCAGTACTTC. This gives the protein CSVAYMTSAYEQYF.

The gene calls are TRBV10-2 and TRBJ2-3; 8 bases are a match to TRBD2. V gave up 0 bases and J gave up 6 bases; unmatched junction bases: 8. The length of the CDR3 is 16 residues. Germline-derived CDR1 and CDR2 are WSHSY and SAAADI. The chain's CDR3 is CASSESDGLANDTQYF. As DNA, the CDR3 is TGCGCCAGCAGTGAGTCAGATGGACTAGCAAACGATACGCAGTATTTT.

In DNA, the CDR3 is TGTGCCAGCAGCCCCGGGACCAACACCGGGGAGCTGTTTTTT. Its translation is CASSPGTNTGELFF. The chain has TRBV6-6 and TRBJ2-2, with D perhaps assigned TRBD1 or TRBD2 (5 bases each). The V end was cut by 6 bases, the J end by 2 bases, with 10 bases between. The germline V gene encodes CDR1 MNHNY and CDR2 SVGAGI (reference sequence). The CDR3 totals 14 residues.

The V and J genes are TRBV5-6 and TRBJ1-1; 7 bases are a match to TRBD1. The CDR3 covers 13 residues. The V gene's germline CDR1 is SGHDT and CDR2 YYEEEE. Germline trimming cut 2 bases from V and 5 bases from J; bases unmatched to any gene: 3. The CDR3 loop reads CASSLGGVTEAFF. In nucleotides, the CDR3 is TGTGCCAGCAGCTTAGGGGGCGTGACTGAAGCTTTCTTT. Full variable domain (outside the CDR3, taken from reference TRBV5-6 and TRBJ1-1): DAGVTQSPTHLIKTRGQQVTLRCSPKSGHDTVSWYQQALGQGPQFIFQYYEEEERQRGNFPDRFSGHQFPNYSSELNVNALLLGDSALYLCASSLGGVTEAFFGQGTRLTVV.